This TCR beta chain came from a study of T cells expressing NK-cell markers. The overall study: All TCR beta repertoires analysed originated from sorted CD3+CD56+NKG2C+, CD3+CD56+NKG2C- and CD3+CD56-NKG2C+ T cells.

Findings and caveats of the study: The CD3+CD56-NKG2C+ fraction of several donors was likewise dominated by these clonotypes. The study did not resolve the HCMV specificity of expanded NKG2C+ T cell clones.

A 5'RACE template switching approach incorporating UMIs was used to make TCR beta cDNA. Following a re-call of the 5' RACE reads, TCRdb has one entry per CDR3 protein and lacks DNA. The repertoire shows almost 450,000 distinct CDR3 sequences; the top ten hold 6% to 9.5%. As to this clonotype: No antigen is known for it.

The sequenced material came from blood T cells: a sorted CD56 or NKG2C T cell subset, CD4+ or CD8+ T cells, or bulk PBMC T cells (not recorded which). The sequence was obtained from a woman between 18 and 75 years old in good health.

The CDR3 sequence: CASSQDGRDTEAFF. The genes are TRBV4-3 and TRBJ1-1. The germline V gene has CDR1 LGHNA and CDR2 YSLEER. The CDR3 spans 14 residues.